A selection of T cell receptor beta chains follows, all from one sample in a study of blood T cell repertoires in COVID-19. The method was immunoSEQ multiplex PCR; TCRdb's version includes in-frame clones alone and lacks a portion of them. The sample holds more than 55,000 clones, just under 90% seen once. The material sequenced was peripheral blood. Source of these receptors: a human donor with active COVID-19. The donor label of this sample is uncertain. Each CDR3 is given with its conserved first and last residue. Each record gives: clone size, J gene, V gene, D gene, CDR3 protein, CDR3 DNA. The D gene is left open where the match is weak. The size of a clone is reported for some rows only, either as once, few or many, or as a class for expanded clones.

-	TRBJ2-3	TRBV29-1	-	CSVSLGPRGTDTQYF	TGCAGCGTTTCTCTCGGCCCGCGGGGCACAGATACGCAGTATTTT
-	TRBJ1-1	TRBV4-3	-	CASSHFGFGAFF	TGCGCCAGCAGCCACTTCGGGTTTGGCGCTTTCTTT
-	TRBJ1-2	TRBV6-6	TRBD1	CASSPGQLYGYTF	TGTGCCAGCAGCCCGGGACAGCTTTATGGCTACACCTTC
-	TRBJ1-3	TRBV6-5	-	CASSQSTGSGNTIYF	TGTGCCAGCAGTCAATCGACGGGCTCTGGAAACACCATATATTTT
-	TRBJ1-1	TRBV28	-	CASSLSGRVGRFF	TGTGCCAGCAGTTTAAGCGGGAGGGTGGGTCGCTTCTTT
-	TRBJ2-1	TRBV7-7	-	CASSPQTSSYNEQFF	TGTGCTAGCAGCCCACAGACGAGCTCCTACAATGAGCAGTTCTTC
-	TRBJ2-7	TRBV7-2	TRBD2	CASSLRTSGFSYEQYF	TGTGCCAGCAGCTTAAGGACTAGCGGGTTCTCCTACGAGCAGTACTTC
-	TRBJ1-2	TRBV7-2	-	CASSTRQESYGYTF	TGTGCCAGCAGCACCCGACAGGAAAGCTATGGCTACACCTTC
once	TRBJ2-3	TRBV6-2/TRBV6-3	TRBD2	CASSYTLLAGVGTDTQYF	TGTGCCAGCAGTTACACTCTACTAGCGGGGGTTGGGACAGATACGCAGTATTTT
-	TRBJ2-5	TRBV4-3	TRBD2	CASSQEPSGVQETQYF	TGCGCCAGCAGCCAAGAACCCAGCGGGGTTCAAGAGACCCAGTACTTC
-	TRBJ1-1	TRBV5-6	TRBD1	CASSFGQGYTEAFF	TGTGCCAGCAGCTTCGGACAGGGGTACACTGAAGCTTTCTTT
-	TRBJ2-1	TRBV6-2/TRBV6-3	-	CASSDWRDGYNEQFF	TGTGCCAGCAGTGACTGGCGGGATGGGTACAATGAGCAGTTCTTC
-	TRBJ2-5	TRBV13	TRBD1	CASSPEQGARETQYF	TGTGCCAGCAGCCCCGAACAGGGGGCGCGGGAGACCCAGTACTTC
once	TRBJ1-3	TRBV29-1	-	CSGRAGNTIYF	TGCAGCGGGAGGGCGGGGAACACCATATATTTT
-	TRBJ2-5	TRBV7-7	-	CASSSIHGLQETQYF	TGTGCTAGCAGCTCCATCCACGGGTTACAAGAGACCCAGTACTTC
-	TRBJ2-7	TRBV13	-	CASSQAQGQSNYEQYF	TGTGCCAGCAGCCAAGCCCAGGGGCAATCAAACTACGAGCAGTACTTC